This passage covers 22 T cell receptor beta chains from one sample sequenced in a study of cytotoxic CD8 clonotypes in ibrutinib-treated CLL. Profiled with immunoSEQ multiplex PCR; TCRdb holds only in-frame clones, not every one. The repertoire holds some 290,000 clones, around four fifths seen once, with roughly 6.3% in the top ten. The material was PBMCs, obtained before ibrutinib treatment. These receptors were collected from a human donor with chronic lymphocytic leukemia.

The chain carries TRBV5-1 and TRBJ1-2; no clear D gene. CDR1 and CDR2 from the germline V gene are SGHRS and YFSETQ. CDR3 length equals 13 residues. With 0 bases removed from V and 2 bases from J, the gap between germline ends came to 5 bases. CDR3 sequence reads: CASSLVQNYGYTF. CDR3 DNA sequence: TGCGCCAGCAGCTTGGTACAGAACTATGGCTACACCTTC. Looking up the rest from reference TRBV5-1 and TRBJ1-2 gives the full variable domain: KAGVTQTPRYLIKTRGQQVTLSCSPISGHRSVSWYQQTPGQGLQFLFEYFSETQRNKGNFPGRFSGRQFSNSRSEMNVSTLELGDSALYLCASSLVQNYGYTFGSGTRLTVV.

CDR3 amino acids: CASSVRPGSDQPQHF. In nucleotides, the CDR3 is TGTGCCAGCAGCGTACGGCCAGGGTCTGATCAGCCCCAGCATTTT. This chain uses TRBV9 with TRBJ1-5; possibly TRBD1 for D (5 bases). V was shortened by 1 base and J by 5 bases, with 13 bases between the two germline ends. Germline V gene lookup returns CDR1 SGDLS and CDR2 YYNGEE. The CDR3 runs to 15 residues.

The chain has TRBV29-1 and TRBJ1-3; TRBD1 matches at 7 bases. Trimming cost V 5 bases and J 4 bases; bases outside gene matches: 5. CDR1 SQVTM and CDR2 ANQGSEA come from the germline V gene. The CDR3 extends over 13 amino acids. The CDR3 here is CSVSDRAGNTIYF. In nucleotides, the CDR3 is TGCAGCGTTTCCGACAGGGCGGGAAACACCATATATTTT. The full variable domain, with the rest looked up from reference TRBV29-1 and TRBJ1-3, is SAVISQKPSRDICQRGTSLTIQCQVDSQVTMMFWYRQQPGQSLTLIATANQGSEATYESGFVIDKFPISRPNLTFSTLTVSNMSPEDSSIYLCSVSDRAGNTIYFGEGSWLTVV.

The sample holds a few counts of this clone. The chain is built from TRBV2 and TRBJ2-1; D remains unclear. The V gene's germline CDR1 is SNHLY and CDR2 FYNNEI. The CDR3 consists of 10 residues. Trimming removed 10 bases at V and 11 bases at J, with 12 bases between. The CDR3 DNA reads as TGTGCCACCACCAGTCCGCAGCAGTTCTTC. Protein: CATTSPQQFF. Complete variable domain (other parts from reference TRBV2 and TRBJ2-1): EPEVTQTPSHQVTQMGQEVILRCVPISNHLYFYWYRQILGQKVEFLVSFYNNEISEKSEIFDDQFSVERPDGSNFTLKIRSTKLEDSAMYFCATTSPQQFFGPGTRLTVL.

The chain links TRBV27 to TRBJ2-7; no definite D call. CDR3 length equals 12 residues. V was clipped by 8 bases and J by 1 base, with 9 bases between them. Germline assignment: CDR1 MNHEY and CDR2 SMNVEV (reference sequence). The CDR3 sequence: CASLGESYEQYF. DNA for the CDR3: TGTGCCAGCCTAGGTGAATCCTACGAGCAGTACTTC.

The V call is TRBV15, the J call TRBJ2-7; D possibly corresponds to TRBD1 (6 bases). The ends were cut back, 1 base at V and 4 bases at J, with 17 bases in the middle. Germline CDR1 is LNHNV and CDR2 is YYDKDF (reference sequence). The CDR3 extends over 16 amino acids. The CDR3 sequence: CATSRVGAGSVYEQYF. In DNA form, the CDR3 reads TGTGCCACCAGCAGAGTGGGGGCGGGCTCCGTGTACGAGCAGTACTTC.

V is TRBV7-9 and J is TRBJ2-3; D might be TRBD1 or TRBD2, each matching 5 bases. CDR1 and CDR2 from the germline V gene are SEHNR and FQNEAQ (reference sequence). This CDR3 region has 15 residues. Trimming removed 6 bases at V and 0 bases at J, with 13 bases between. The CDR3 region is CASRTGTGSTDTQYF. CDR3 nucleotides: TGTGCCAGCAGGACCGGGACGGGGAGCACAGATACGCAGTATTTT.

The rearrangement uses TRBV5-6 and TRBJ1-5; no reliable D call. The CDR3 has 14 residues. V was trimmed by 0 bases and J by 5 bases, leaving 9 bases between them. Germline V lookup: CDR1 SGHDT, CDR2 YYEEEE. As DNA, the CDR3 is TGTGCCAGCAGCTTGGGTAGGGCTGATCAGCCCCAGCATTTT. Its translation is CASSLGRADQPQHF.

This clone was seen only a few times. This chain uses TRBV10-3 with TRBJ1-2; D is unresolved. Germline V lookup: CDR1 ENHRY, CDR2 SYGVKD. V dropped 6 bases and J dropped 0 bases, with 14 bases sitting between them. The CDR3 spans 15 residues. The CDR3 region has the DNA TGTGCCATCAGCGACACGGGCCGTCCTAACTATGGCTACACCTTC. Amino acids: CAISDTGRPNYGYTF.

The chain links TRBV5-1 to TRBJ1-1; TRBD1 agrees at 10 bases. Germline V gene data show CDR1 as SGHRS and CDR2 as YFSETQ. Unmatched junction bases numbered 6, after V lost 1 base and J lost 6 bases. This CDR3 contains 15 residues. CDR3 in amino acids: CASSLFRDRGSEAFF. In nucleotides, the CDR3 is TGCGCCAGCAGCTTGTTTAGGGACAGGGGTTCTGAAGCTTTCTTT.

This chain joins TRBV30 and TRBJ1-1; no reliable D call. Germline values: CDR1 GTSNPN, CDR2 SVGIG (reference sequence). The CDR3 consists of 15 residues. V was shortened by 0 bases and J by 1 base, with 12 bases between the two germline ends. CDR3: CAWSVRLDGNTEAFF. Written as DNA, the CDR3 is TGTGCCTGGAGTGTACGTCTTGACGGGAACACTGAAGCTTTCTTT.

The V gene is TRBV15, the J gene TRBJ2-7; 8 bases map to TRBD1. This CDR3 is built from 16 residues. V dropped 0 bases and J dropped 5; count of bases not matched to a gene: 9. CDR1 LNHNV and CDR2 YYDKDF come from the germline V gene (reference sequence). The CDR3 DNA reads TGTGCCACCAGCAGAGATCGGCAGGGGGCAATCCACGAGCAGTACTTC. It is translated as CATSRDRQGAIHEQYF. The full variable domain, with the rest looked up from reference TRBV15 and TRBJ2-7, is DAMVIQNPRYQVTQFGKPVTLSCSQTLNHNVMYWYQQKSSQAPKLLFHYYDKDFNNEADTPDNFQSRRPNTSFCFLDIRSPGLGDTAMYLCATSRDRQGAIHEQYFGPGTRLTVT.

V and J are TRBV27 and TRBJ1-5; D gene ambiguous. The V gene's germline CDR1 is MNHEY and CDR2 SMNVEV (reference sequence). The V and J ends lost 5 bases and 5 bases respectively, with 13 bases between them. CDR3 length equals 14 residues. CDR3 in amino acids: CASSADGLYQPQHF. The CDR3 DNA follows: TGTGCCAGCAGTGCGGACGGCCTTTATCAGCCCCAGCATTTT.

The CDR3 coding sequence is TGTGCCAGCAGCTTAGCGTCGTCGCAAACCTACAATGAGCAGTTCTTC. Translation gives CASSLASSQTYNEQFF. V is TRBV7-6 and J is TRBJ2-1, with D unclear. Trimming cost V 0 bases and J 2 bases, with 11 bases left between them. Germline CDR1 is SGHVS and CDR2 is FNYEAQ. The CDR3 spans 16 residues.

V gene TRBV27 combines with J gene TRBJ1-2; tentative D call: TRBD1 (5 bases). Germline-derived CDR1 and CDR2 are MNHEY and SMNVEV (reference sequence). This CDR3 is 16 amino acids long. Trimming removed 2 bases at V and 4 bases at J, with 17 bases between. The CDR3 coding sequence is TGTGCCAGCAGTTTAACGACAGTACAACGGGGCTATGGCTACACCTTC. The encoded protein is CASSLTTVQRGYGYTF.

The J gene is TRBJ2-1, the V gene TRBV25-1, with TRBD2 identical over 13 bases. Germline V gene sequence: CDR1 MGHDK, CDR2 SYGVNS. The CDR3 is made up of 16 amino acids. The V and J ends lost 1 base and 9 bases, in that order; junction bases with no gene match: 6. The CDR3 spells CASSESGLAGVIEQFF. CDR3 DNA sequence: TGTGCCAGCAGTGAATCCGGACTAGCGGGAGTTATTGAGCAGTTCTTC.

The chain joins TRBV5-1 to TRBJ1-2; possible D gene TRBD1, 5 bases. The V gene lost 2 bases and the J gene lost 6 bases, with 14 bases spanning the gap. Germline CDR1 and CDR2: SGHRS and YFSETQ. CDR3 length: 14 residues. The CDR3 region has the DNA TGCGCCAGCAGCTTTTCCGGGACGGTTGATGGCTACACCTTC. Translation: CASSFSGTVDGYTF.

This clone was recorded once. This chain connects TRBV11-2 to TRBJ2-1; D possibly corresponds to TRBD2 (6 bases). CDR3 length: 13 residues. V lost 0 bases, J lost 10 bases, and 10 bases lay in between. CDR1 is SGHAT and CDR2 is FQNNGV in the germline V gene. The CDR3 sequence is CASSLDSGREQFF. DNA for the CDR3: TGTGCCAGCAGCTTAGATAGCGGACGAGAGCAGTTCTTC.

Here the CDR3 DNA reads TGTGCCAGCAGCTCCTCGACAGGGAGTCGCGAGCAGTACTTC. Its protein is CASSSSTGSREQYF. The genes are TRBV7-6 and TRBJ2-7; 7 bases fit TRBD1. CDR1 is SGHVS and CDR2 is FNYEAQ in the germline V gene. The CDR3 contains 14 residues. V lost 4 bases and J lost 6; bases outside the gene matches: 9. The complete variable domain, with remaining parts taken from reference TRBV7-6 and TRBJ2-7, reads GAGVSQSPRYKVTKRGQDVALRCDPISGHVSLYWYRQALGQGPEFLTYFNYEAQQDKSGLPNDRFSAERPEGSISTLTIQRTEQRDSAMYRCASSSSTGSREQYFGPGTRLTVT.

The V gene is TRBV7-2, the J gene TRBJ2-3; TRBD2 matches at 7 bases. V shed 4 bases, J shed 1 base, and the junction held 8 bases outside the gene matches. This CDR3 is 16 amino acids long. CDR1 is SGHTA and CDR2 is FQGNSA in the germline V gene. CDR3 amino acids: CASSSPGGLRTDTQYF. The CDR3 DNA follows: TGTGCCAGCAGCTCGCCGGGGGGATTGCGCACAGATACGCAGTATTTT.

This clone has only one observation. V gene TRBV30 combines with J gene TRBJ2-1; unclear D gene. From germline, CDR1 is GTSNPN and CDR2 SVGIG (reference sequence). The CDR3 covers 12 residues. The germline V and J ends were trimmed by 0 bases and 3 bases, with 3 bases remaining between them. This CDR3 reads CAWSVFYNEQFF. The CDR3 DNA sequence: TGTGCCTGGAGTGTGTTCTACAATGAGCAGTTCTTC.

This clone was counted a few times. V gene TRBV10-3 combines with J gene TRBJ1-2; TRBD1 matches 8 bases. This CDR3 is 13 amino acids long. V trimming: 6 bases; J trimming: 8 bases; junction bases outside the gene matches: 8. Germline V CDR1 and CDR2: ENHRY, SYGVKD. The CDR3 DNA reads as TGTGCCATCAGACTGACAGGGGCGAGGGGCTACACCTTC. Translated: CAIRLTGARGYTF.